Sequencing of this T cell receptor (beta chain) was carried out in a study of tumor-infiltrating lymphocytes in glioblastoma multiforme. Details on this clonotype: No antigen is known for it. At one boundary the junction diverges from the germline segment, which might be a read error.

Multiple V-beta primers and a C-beta primer amplified TCRB from RNA. One entry per CDR3 protein, called by TCRdb with MiXCR from the multiplex PCR reads. The sample holds some 32,000 distinct CDR3 sequences; approximately 66% are singletons and the top ten take roughly a third. Study-level findings and limits: The TCR and somatic mutation analysis included just one glioblastoma patient.

Looked up from germline, CDR1 is MNHNS and CDR2 is SASEGT. There are 12 residues in the CDR3. This TCR derives from a male donor with glioblastoma. The rearrangement links TRBV6-1 to TRBJ1-1, with D unresolved. What was sequenced was brain tumor tissue. CDR3 loop: CASSAVGTEVFF. The DNA of the CDR3 is TGCGCCAGCAGCGCGGTAGGCACTGAAGTTTTCTTT.